Below, 2 T cell receptor beta chains from the same sample are listed, as sequenced in a study of cytomegalovirus exposure and HLA in healthy donors (TCRdb year 2017). The receptor library was made with the immunoSEQ multiplex PCR assay. The multiplex PCR relied on a mix of 60 forward primers for TCR Vbeta segments and 13 reverse primers for TCR Jbeta segments. TCRdb took this table from immuneACCESS and kept in-frame rearrangements with V and J called. Such tables lack part of the clones; where checked against another copy, unresolved V genes explain under half of the gap, and the rest is unexplained. In all, the sample holds about 180,000 clones, and about 80% of those were seen once. Under 2.5% of the sample lies in the top ten. Sequenced input: PBMCs. The origin of the receptors is a man in his fifties or sixties in good health and CMV-seronegative.

The CDR3 DNA reads as TGTGCCAGCAGTGGGACAGGGGAAGGATTGAATCAGCCCCAGCATTTT. This gives the protein CASSGTGEGLNQPQHF. The gene calls are TRBV6-6 and TRBJ1-5, with TRBD1 matching over 10 bases. The V and J ends lost 5 bases and 4 bases, in that order; junction bases with no gene match: 8. The CDR3 is 16 residues long. Germline V gene lookup returns CDR1 MNHNY and CDR2 SVGAGI (reference sequence).

A single count supports this clone. The genes are TRBV28 and TRBJ1-5; 9 bases are shared with TRBD1. V dropped 5 bases and J dropped 9; count of bases not matched to a gene: 11. Germline lookup yields CDR1 MDHEN and CDR2 SYDVKM. The CDR3 extends over 15 amino acids. Written as DNA, the CDR3 is TGTGCCAGCAGTCGACAGGGGGGACTGTCGGGGCCCCAGCATTTT. Amino acid sequence: CASSRQGGLSGPQHF.